Below, 23 T cell receptor beta chains from the same sample are listed, as sequenced in a study of CD8 T cells in ankylosing spondylitis. MiXCR, applied by TCRdb to the 5' RACE reads, yields one record per CDR3 protein. The sample lists 200,000 or so distinct CDR3 sequences, 20% to 30% occurring once. Sequences were obtained from blood, either unsorted or a sorted T cell fraction (not recorded which). These receptors were taken from a male donor with ankylosing spondylitis or in good health (not recorded which).

In its sample, this clonotype was seen many times. The chain combines TRBV6-2 or TRBV6-3 with TRBJ1-1; TRBD1 aligns across 8 bases. The ends lost 6 bases at V and 11 bases at J; junction bases unmatched: 14. This CDR3 comprises 14 residues. Germline assignment: CDR1 MNHEY and CDR2 SVGEGT. CDR3 in amino acids: CASSLSGGPSGAFF. CDR3 DNA: TGTGCCAGCAGCCTCTCAGGGGGCCCGTCCGGGGCTTTCTTT.

This clonotype was detected ten times or more. The chain has TRBV7-2 and TRBJ2-1; D is ambiguous. Trimming pared 4 bases from V and 4 bases from J, leaving 8 bases between. In germline, CDR1 is SGHTA, CDR2 FQGNSA. This CDR3 comprises 13 residues. DNA for the CDR3: TGTGCCAGCAGCTCCGCCGATTACAATGAGCAGTTCTTC. It encodes CASSSADYNEQFF.

This clonotype was observed a few times. This chain uses TRBV5-5 with TRBJ2-7; D possibly corresponds to TRBD1 (5 bases). Germline CDR1 SGHKS, CDR2 YYEKEE (reference sequence). V lost 0 bases, J lost 3 bases, and 10 bases lay in between. The CDR3 contains 14 residues. CDR3 region: CASSLEPRVYEQYF. As DNA, the CDR3 is TGTGCCAGCAGCTTGGAACCCAGGGTCTACGAGCAGTACTTC.

The chain couples TRBV12-3 or TRBV12-4 to TRBJ2-4; the D gene is possibly TRBD2 (6 bases). CDR3 length equals 14 residues. V dropped 7 bases and J dropped 0 bases, with 10 bases sitting between them. The CDR3, as DNA: TGTGCCAGCAATCGGGGACTAGCCAAAAACATTCAGTACTTC. This codes for CASNRGLAKNIQYF.

This clonotype was counted ten times or more. The chain recombines TRBV29-1 with TRBJ2-1; 8 bases are shared with TRBD2. The germline gives CDR1 SQVTM, CDR2 ANQGSEA. V lost 4 bases to trimming and J lost 7 bases; unmatched junction nucleotides: 12. This CDR3 has 15 residues. CDR3 protein: CSVVKAGVLLNEQFF. The CDR3, as DNA: TGCAGCGTTGTAAAAGCGGGAGTCCTGTTGAATGAGCAGTTCTTC.

V is TRBV5-1 and J is TRBJ2-7, with a weak D call TRBD1 (5 bases). The length of the CDR3 is 14 residues. The germline V gene encodes CDR1 SGHRS and CDR2 YFSETQ. The V end was cut by 0 bases, the J end by 7 bases, with 14 bases between. CDR3 DNA sequence: TGCGCCAGCAGCTTGGAGTCCAGGGTAGGAGAGCAGTACTTC. Translating it yields CASSLESRVGEQYF.

This clonotype was counted ten times or more. CDR3 sequence reads: CSASRLAGNNEQFF. CDR3 DNA: TGCAGTGCTAGTCGACTAGCGGGGAACAATGAGCAGTTCTTC. The genes are TRBV20-1 and TRBJ2-1, with 11 bases that match TRBD2. The CDR3 contains 14 residues. The J segment lost 5 bases and the V segment lost 3 bases, leaving 3 bases of the junction unmatched. Germline V gene data show CDR1 as DFQATT and CDR2 as SNEGSKA (reference sequence).

V and J are TRBV20-1 and TRBJ1-1, with TRBD1 matching over 9 bases. The CDR3 spans 14 residues. The V segment lost 8 bases and the J segment 1 base; nucleotides outside the gene matches: 8. Germline V CDR1 and CDR2: DFQATT, SNEGSKA (reference sequence). The CDR3 reads CSTKGQGTNTEAFF. Written as DNA, the CDR3 is TGCAGTACAAAAGGACAGGGGACGAACACTGAAGCTTTCTTT.

This clonotype was detected a few times. The chain employs TRBV20-1 and TRBJ2-1; TRBD2 matches at 13 bases. This CDR3 region has 15 residues. V lost 6 bases, J lost 9 bases, and 11 bases stayed unmatched. Germline V CDR1 and CDR2: DFQATT, SNEGSKA (reference sequence). The CDR3 region has the DNA TGCAGTGCAGAAAGAGGACTAGCGGGAGTGGGTGAGCAGTTCTTC. Translated, it gives CSAERGLAGVGEQFF.

The genes are TRBV20-1 and TRBJ2-5; D possibly matches TRBD1 or TRBD2 (5 bases each). From germline, CDR1 is DFQATT and CDR2 SNEGSKA (reference sequence). V was pared by 6 bases and J by 5 bases, with 13 bases between. The CDR3 contains 12 residues. CDR3 region: CSAEGHKETQYF. As DNA, the CDR3 is TGCAGTGCAGAGGGGCACAAGGAGACCCAGTACTTC.

This clonotype was observed at least ten times. The chain links TRBV7-2 to TRBJ2-5; TRBD2 matches 8 bases. There are 12 residues in the CDR3. The V gene's germline CDR1 is SGHTA and CDR2 FQGNSA. With V trimmed by 6 bases and J by 4 bases, 1 base remained unmatched. The CDR3 region is CASRAGVETQYF. The CDR3 DNA follows: TGTGCCAGCAGAGCGGGAGTAGAGACCCAGTACTTC. Using reference TRBV7-2 and TRBJ2-5 for the parts outside the CDR3, the full variable domain is GAGVSQSPSNKVTEKGKDVELRCDPISGHTALYWYRQSLGQGLEFLIYFQGNSAPDKSGLPSDRFSAERTGGSVSTLTIQRTQQEDSAVYLCASRAGVETQYFGPGTRLLVL.

This clonotype was found many times. The chain employs TRBV6-1 and TRBJ1-2, with 7 bases matching TRBD1. V was pared by 3 bases and J by 6 bases, with 4 bases of the junction left unmatched. The CDR3 spans 13 residues. Germline lookup yields CDR1 MNHNS and CDR2 SASEGT. Here the CDR3 DNA reads TGTGCCAGCAGTGAGGACAGGCGGAATGGCTACACCTTC. The encoded protein is CASSEDRRNGYTF.

Many counts were recorded for this clonotype. The rearrangement joins TRBV3-1 to TRBJ2-7; D might be TRBD1 (5 bases). Germline CDR1 and CDR2: LGHDT and YNNKEL (reference sequence). Trimming cost V 3 bases and J 2 bases, with 14 bases left between them. CDR3 length equals 15 residues. CDR3 protein: CASSQTARAPYEQYF. The CDR3 nucleotides read TGTGCCAGCAGCCAGACCGCCAGGGCACCCTACGAGCAGTACTTC.

This chain joins TRBV5-1 and TRBJ2-7; 9 bases map to TRBD1. Germline V gene data show CDR1 as SGHRS and CDR2 as YFSETQ. The CDR3 covers 15 residues. J was trimmed by 2 bases and V by 6 bases; bases with no gene match: 9. CDR3 sequence: CASIQTGGTTYEQYF. The DNA of the CDR3 is TGCGCCAGCATTCAGACAGGGGGTACGACCTACGAGCAGTACTTC.

This clonotype has ten or more counts. The V gene is TRBV20-1, the J gene TRBJ2-3; 7 bases are shared with TRBD1. This CDR3 has 13 amino acids. CDR1 and CDR2 (germline): DFQATT, SNEGSKA (reference sequence). V trimming: 3 bases; J trimming: 6 bases; junction bases outside the gene matches: 6. The CDR3 here is CSASRQGGDTQYF. CDR3 bases: TGCAGTGCTAGTCGACAGGGCGGCGATACGCAGTATTTT.

This clonotype was counted a few times. The chain has TRBV3-1 and TRBJ1-2, with D possibly being TRBD1 (5 bases). CDR3 length: 15 residues. V lost 1 base and J lost 2, with 11 bases in between. CDR1 is LGHDT, CDR2 YNNKEL, per germline (reference sequence). CDR3 sequence reads: CASSQALSGNYGYTF. CDR3 DNA: TGTGCCAGCAGCCAAGCCTTGTCAGGGAACTATGGCTACACCTTC. Full variable domain (rest looked up from reference TRBV3-1 and TRBJ1-2): DTAVSQTPKYLVTQMGNDKSIKCEQNLGHDTMYWYKQDSKKFLKIMFSYNNKELIINETVPNRFSPKSPDKAHLNLHINSLELGDSAVYFCASSQALSGNYGYTFGSGTRLTVV.

The gene calls are TRBV12-3 or TRBV12-4 and TRBJ2-1, with TRBD1 identical over 12 bases. CDR3 size: 19 residues. The CDR3 loop reads CTFSPGQGAGGRAFNEQFF. CDR3 DNA sequence: TGTACCTTCAGTCCGGGACAGGGGGCTGGCGGGAGGGCCTTCAATGAGCAGTTCTTC.

In regard to this clonotype: One base away lies a much larger clone, so this may be a sequencing read error. The CDR3 DNA follows: TGCGGTGCTAGAGTAACTAGCGGACTCACAGATACGCAGTATTTT. This encodes CGARVTSGLTDTQYF. The chain joins TRBV20-1 to TRBJ2-3, with 8 positions matching TRBD2. CDR3 length equals 15 residues. CDR1 and CDR2 (germline): DFQATT, SNEGSKA (reference sequence).

This clonotype was seen many times. This chain joins TRBV20-1 and TRBJ2-3; D may match TRBD1 or TRBD2 (5 bases each). Germline assignment: CDR1 DFQATT and CDR2 SNEGSKA (reference sequence). V gave up 5 bases and J gave up 1 base, with 13 bases separating them. This CDR3 has 14 residues. CDR3 DNA sequence: TGCAGTGCTTACGGGGCCTCGGGCACAGATACGCAGTATTTT. Translated, it gives CSAYGASGTDTQYF.

The chain carries TRBV12-3 or TRBV12-4 and TRBJ2-1; 7 bases fit TRBD2. V trimming: 3 bases; J trimming: 5 bases; junction bases outside the gene matches: 13. CDR3 length: 17 residues. The CDR3 DNA is TGTGCCAGCAGTTTGGACGGGGTTGGCGGGAGACACAATGAGCAGTTCTTC. This translates into CASSLDGVGGRHNEQFF.

A few counts support this clonotype. V and J are TRBV7-8 and TRBJ2-1; 7 nucleotides align to TRBD2. The V gene end was trimmed by 5 bases and the J gene end by 7 bases; junction bases not matched to a gene: 5. The CDR3 is 13 residues long. CDR1 is SGHVS and CDR2 is FQNEAQ in the germline V gene. The CDR3 loop is CASSPRLANEQFF. The CDR3 bases are TGTGCCAGCAGCCCACGACTAGCAAATGAGCAGTTCTTC. Filled out from reference TRBV7-8 and TRBJ2-1, the complete variable domain reads GAGVSQSPRYKVAKRGQDVALRCDPISGHVSLFWYQQALGQGPEFLTYFQNEAQLDKSGLPSDRFFAERPEGSVSTLKIQRTQQEDSAVYLCASSPRLANEQFFGPGTRLTVL.

This clonotype has ten or more counts. The chain recombines TRBV11-3 with TRBJ2-1, with 13 bases lining up with TRBD2. V lost 4 bases to trimming and J lost 7 bases; unmatched junction nucleotides: 4. In germline, CDR1 is SGHNT, CDR2 YENEEA. There are 15 residues in the CDR3. CDR3 nucleotide sequence: TGTGCCAGCAGCTCGGGACTAGCGGGGAGTAATGAGCAGTTCTTC. It is translated as CASSSGLAGSNEQFF.

The genes are TRBV2 and TRBJ2-1; D is perhaps TRBD2 (5 bases). This CDR3 comprises 12 residues. The V end was cut by 9 bases, the J end by 9 bases, with 15 bases between. Germline loops: CDR1 SNHLY, CDR2 FYNNEI. CDR3 loop: CASKIGGIEQFF. DNA of the CDR3: TGTGCCAGTAAAATCGGAGGCATTGAGCAGTTCTTC.